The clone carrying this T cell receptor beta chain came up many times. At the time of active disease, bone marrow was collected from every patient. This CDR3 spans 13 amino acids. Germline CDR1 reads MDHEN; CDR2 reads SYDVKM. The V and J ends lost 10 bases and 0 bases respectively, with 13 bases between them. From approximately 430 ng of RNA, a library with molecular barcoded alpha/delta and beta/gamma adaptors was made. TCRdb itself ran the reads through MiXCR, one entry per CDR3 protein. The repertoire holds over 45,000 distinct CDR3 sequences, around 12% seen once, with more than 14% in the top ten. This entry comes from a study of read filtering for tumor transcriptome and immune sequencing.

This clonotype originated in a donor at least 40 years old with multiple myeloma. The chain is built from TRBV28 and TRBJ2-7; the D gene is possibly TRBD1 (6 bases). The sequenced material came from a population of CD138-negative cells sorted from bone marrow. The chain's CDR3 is CATVQGTSYEQYF. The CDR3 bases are TGTGCCACCGTACAGGGAACCTCCTACGAGCAGTACTTC.